Listed here are 21 T cell receptor beta chains from one sample, sequenced in a study of blood T cell repertoires in COVID-19. TCRdb's table, derived via immunoSEQ multiplex PCR, lists solely in-frame clones and lacks some. The data hold 30,000 to 35,000 clones, with around 75% observed a single time. Sequenced input: peripheral blood. The receptor set was obtained from a man older than 75 with active or convalescent COVID-19.

The chain is built from TRBV28 and TRBJ1-2; TRBD1 matches at 8 bases. V lost 6 bases to trimming and J lost 5 bases; unmatched junction nucleotides: 11. Germline-derived CDR1 and CDR2 are MDHEN and SYDVKM. The CDR3 is 15 amino acids. The CDR3, as DNA: TGTGCCAGCAGGCTAACAGGGGGAGGTGTTTATGGCTACACCTTC. It is translated as CASRLTGGGVYGYTF.

This clone appeared once. The V and J genes are TRBV4-3 and TRBJ2-7, with 8 bases fitting TRBD2. The CDR3 loop spans 13 amino acids. The germline V gene has CDR1 LGHNA and CDR2 YSLEER. Trimming cost V 9 bases and J 2 bases; bases outside gene matches: 6. The CDR3 DNA follows: TGCGCCAGAAGATCCGGGGGGGCCTACGAGCAGTACTTC. Translating it yields CARRSGGAYEQYF.

The rearrangement joins TRBV10-1 to TRBJ2-5; D remains ambiguous. The CDR3 has 15 amino acids. Germline V gene sequence: CDR1 WNHNN, CDR2 SYGVQD (reference sequence). Trimming stripped 7 bases from V and 4 bases from J, with 19 bases between. The CDR3 loop is CASKSHYDTSETQYF. CDR3 DNA sequence: TGCGCCAGCAAGAGTCATTACGACACGTCAGAGACCCAGTACTTC.

V usage is TRBV23-1 and J usage is TRBJ2-2, with D tentatively TRBD1 (6 bases). TRBV23-1 is an ORF, and what it does is uncertain. V lost 6 bases to trimming and J lost 7 bases, with 30 bases between them. The CDR3 runs 19 residues. CDR3 nucleotides: TGCGCCAGCAGCATAACAGGGACACGAGACCCCCTGAGGGTCGGGGAGCTGTTTTTT. Protein product: CASSITGTRDPLRVGELFF.

The chain carries TRBV30 and TRBJ2-6; 8 bases match TRBD2. Germline lookup yields CDR1 GTSNPN and CDR2 SVGIG (reference sequence). Trimming at V came to 2 bases and at J to 0 bases, leaving 9 bases not matched to a gene. The CDR3 totals 18 residues. The CDR3 DNA sequence: TGTGCCTGGAGTACCCGGACTAGCACACGCTCTGGGGCCAACGTCCTGACTTTC. Translation: CAWSTRTSTRSGANVLTF.

CDR3 region: CASSASSYNEQFF. For the CDR3, the DNA is TGTGCCAGCAGCGCGAGCTCCTACAATGAGCAGTTCTTC. The gene calls are TRBV9 and TRBJ2-1; no reliable D call. CDR3 length: 13 residues. Germline lookup yields CDR1 SGDLS and CDR2 YYNGEE. Deletions cut 3 bases from V and 0 bases from J, with 4 bases between.

The chain links TRBV5-4 to TRBJ2-1; 7 bases match TRBD1. The germline V gene has CDR1 SGHNT and CDR2 YYREEE (reference sequence). With 4 bases clipped from V and 0 bases from J, the junction kept 4 bases outside the gene matches. The length of the CDR3 is 15 residues. For the CDR3, the DNA is TGTGCCAGCAGCCAGGGACAGTACTCCTACAATGAGCAGTTCTTC. Translation gives CASSQGQYSYNEQFF.

The V gene is TRBV2, the J gene TRBJ1-1, with 8 bases fitting TRBD1. Germline trimming cut 2 bases from V and 4 bases from J; bases unmatched to any gene: 12. The CDR3 loop spans 17 amino acids. Germline V gene data show CDR1 as SNHLY and CDR2 as FYNNEI. CDR3 amino acids: CASSERTGINYGTEAFF. The DNA of the CDR3 is TGTGCCAGCAGTGAAAGGACAGGGATCAATTATGGCACTGAAGCTTTCTTT.

The chain uses TRBV10-2 and TRBJ2-3, with TRBD1 identical over 9 bases. V gave up 2 bases and J gave up 0 bases; unmatched junction bases: 0. Germline CDR1 is WSHSY and CDR2 is SAAADI. The CDR3 loop spans 15 amino acids. CDR3 amino acids: CASSEGQGSTDTQYF. For the CDR3, the DNA is TGCGCCAGCAGTGAGGGACAGGGGAGCACAGATACGCAGTATTTT.

The chain carries TRBV30 and TRBJ1-2; D may be TRBD1 (6 bases). Trimming took 7 bases from V and 8 from J, leaving 26 bases between them. Germline-derived CDR1 and CDR2 are GTSNPN and SVGIG (reference sequence). This CDR3 is built from 15 residues. The CDR3 sequence is CASTKTSTGFLGYTF. CDR3 nucleotides: TGTGCCTCGACAAAAACATCTACAGGGTTTTTGGGCTACACCTTC.

V and J are TRBV6-2 or TRBV6-3 and TRBJ2-2; 7 nucleotides line up with TRBD2. The CDR3 length is 15 residues. The junction had 8 bases not matched to a gene; V was cut back by 4 bases and J by 6 bases. Germline V gene lookup returns CDR1 MNHEY and CDR2 SVGEGT. CDR3 bases: TGTGCCAGCAGTTCCGGACTAGTGAGCTCCGGGGAGCTGTTTTTT. Residues: CASSSGLVSSGELFF.

J is TRBJ2-1 and V is TRBV27, with a weak D call TRBD2 (5 bases). V dropped 5 bases and J dropped 1 base, with 12 bases sitting between them. Germline loops: CDR1 MNHEY, CDR2 SMNVEV (reference sequence). The CDR3 contains 15 residues. The CDR3 here is CASSELGNSYNEQFF. The CDR3 DNA reads as TGTGCCAGCAGTGAACTAGGAAATTCCTACAATGAGCAGTTCTTC.

The V call is TRBV2, the J call TRBJ1-4; TRBD1 might be the D (6 bases). V gave up 6 bases and J gave up 4 bases, with 15 bases separating them. Germline CDR1 SNHLY, CDR2 FYNNEI. The CDR3 consists of 15 residues. CDR3 amino acids: CASSPGDFSNEKLFF. The CDR3 region has the DNA TGTGCCAGCAGCCCAGGGGATTTTAGTAATGAAAAACTGTTTTTT. Supplemented by reference TRBV2 and TRBJ1-4, the full variable domain reads EPEVTQTPSHQVTQMGQEVILRCVPISNHLYFYWYRQILGQKVEFLVSFYNNEISEKSEIFDDQFSVERPDGSNFTLKIRSTKLEDSAMYFCASSPGDFSNEKLFFGSGTQLSVL.

The chain employs TRBV23-1 and TRBJ2-7, with 8 bases fitting TRBD2. TRBV23-1 counts as an open reading frame of uncertain function. V gave up 0 bases and J gave up 2 bases; unmatched junction bases: 9. The CDR3 contains 17 residues. CDR3 bases: TGCGCCAGCAGTCAATCGACCTTAGCGGGATCAACCTACGAGCAGTACTTC. This sequence encodes CASSQSTLAGSTYEQYF.

The chain combines TRBV5-4 with TRBJ2-7, with D perhaps TRBD2 (7 bases). The germline CDR1 and CDR2 sequences are SGHNT and YYREEE (reference sequence). Trimming removed 4 bases at V and 3 bases at J, with 17 bases between. The CDR3 sequence is 15 residues long. DNA for the CDR3: TGTGCCAGCAGCCTCGCTGAGGGGGGGGGCTACGAGCAGTACTTC. Protein product: CASSLAEGGGYEQYF.

The J gene is TRBJ2-3, the V gene TRBV7-9, with 11 bases fitting TRBD2. This CDR3 has 16 amino acids. J was trimmed by 4 bases and V by 2 bases; bases with no gene match: 5. Germline loops: CDR1 SEHNR, CDR2 FQNEAQ (reference sequence). The CDR3 loop is CASSLSLAGESDTQYF. CDR3 coding DNA: TGTGCCAGCAGCTTATCACTAGCGGGAGAATCAGATACGCAGTATTTT.

In this sample, this clone turned up a few times. This sequence joins TRBV6-6 and TRBJ2-2; the match to TRBD1 covers 8 bases. The V segment lost 2 bases and the J segment 6 bases; nucleotides outside the gene matches: 5. The CDR3 is made up of 15 amino acids. In germline, CDR1 is MNHNY, CDR2 SVGAGI (reference sequence). This CDR3 reads CASSYTRQGSGELFF. CDR3 nucleotides: TGTGCCAGCAGTTACACCCGACAGGGGTCCGGGGAGCTGTTTTTT.

This rearrangement joins TRBV27 to TRBJ2-7; a weak D match, TRBD2 (5 bases). V lost 5 bases and J 5 bases, leaving 13 bases between the germline ends. Germline V gene data show CDR1 as MNHEY and CDR2 as SMNVEV (reference sequence). The CDR3 is 13 residues long. CDR3: CASSRASFHEQYF. In DNA form, the CDR3 reads TGTGCCAGCAGTAGGGCTAGCTTCCACGAGCAGTACTTC.

The chain has TRBV2 and TRBJ2-7; TRBD1 matches 8 bases. CDR3 size: 14 residues. Looked up from germline, CDR1 is SNHLY and CDR2 is FYNNEI. Trimming took 8 bases from V and 4 from J; bases not matched to a gene: 10. CDR3 in DNA: TGTGCCAGCTTGCTTGGGACAGGACTATACGAGCAGTACTTC. The encoded protein is CASLLGTGLYEQYF.

V is TRBV28 and J is TRBJ2-1; 11 nucleotides match TRBD2. V gave up 10 bases and J gave up 11 bases; unmatched junction bases: 7. Germline loops: CDR1 MDHEN, CDR2 SYDVKM. CDR3 size: 12 residues. The CDR3 here is CATQTSGTKQFF. CDR3 in DNA: TGTGCCACCCAGACTAGCGGGACTAAGCAGTTCTTC.

The chain uses TRBV7-2 and TRBJ2-1; 9 nucleotides agree with TRBD2. Germline V gene sequence: CDR1 SGHTA, CDR2 FQGNSA. There are 15 residues in the CDR3. Trimming removed 6 bases from V and 4 bases from J; junction bases left unmatched: 7. DNA of the CDR3: TGTGCCAGCAGTTTCTCTAGCGGGATGTACAATGAGCAGTTCTTC. Amino acids: CASSFSSGMYNEQFF.